These 32 T cell receptor beta chains came from one sample sequenced in a study of T cell repertoires in cytomegalovirus infection. TCRdb itself ran the reads through MiXCR, one entry per CDR3 protein. This sample carries about 490,000 distinct CDR3 sequences, 15% to 20% of them seen once, and the ten largest clones take 20% to 30%. Specimen: CD8+ T cells from PBMCs. Receptors were obtained from a human donor in good health (CMV status not recorded). Some clones in this sample may be carry-over from other donors' samples.

This chain joins TRBV7-8 and TRBJ2-1; D gene unclear. The CDR3 is 19 residues long. V gave up 9 bases and J gave up 0 bases, with 27 bases separating them. CDR1 and CDR2 (germline): SGHVS, FQNEAQ. The CDR3 here is CARSSQPARSVNSYNEQFF. The CDR3, as DNA: TGTGCCAGAAGTTCGCAGCCTGCGCGGTCCGTAAACTCCTACAATGAGCAGTTCTTC.

Points on this clonotype: A much larger clone differs by one base, so this may be a read error. The rearrangement links TRBV27 to TRBJ2-1; 10 bases map to TRBD2. Germline-derived CDR1 and CDR2 are MNHEY and SMNVEV (reference sequence). The CDR3 has 15 amino acids. CDR3 in DNA: TGTGCCAGCAGGAAGGGGACTAGCGACCCGGGGGAGCAGTTGTTC. Residues: CASRKGTSDPGEQLF.

This clonotype was seen a single time. A junction boundary mismatches the germline segment, possibly from a read error. The chain carries TRBV27 and TRBJ2-5; D possibly corresponds to TRBD1 (6 bases). In germline, CDR1 is MNHEY, CDR2 SMNVEV (reference sequence). This CDR3 region has 14 residues. In DNA form, the CDR3 reads TGTGCCCGCAGTCCACAGGGTTGGCAAGAGACCCAGTACTTC. This codes for CARSPQGWQETQYF.

This clonotype was counted ten times or more. The chain carries TRBV12-3 or TRBV12-4 and TRBJ1-5; D is perhaps TRBD1 (5 bases). V lost 7 bases, J lost 2 bases, and 12 bases lay in between. The length of the CDR3 is 14 residues. CDR3: CASTFGGGNQPQHF. In DNA form, the CDR3 reads TGTGCCAGCACCTTCGGGGGGGGCAATCAGCCCCAGCATTTT.

This clonotype was detected many times. V gene TRBV12-3 or TRBV12-4 combines with J gene TRBJ2-1; 13 positions agree with TRBD2. With 6 bases clipped from V and 8 bases from J, the junction kept 16 bases outside the gene matches. CDR3 length equals 18 residues. The DNA for the CDR3 is TGTGCCAGCAGCACCCAACTAGCGGGGGGGCTGATTTCCGATGAGCAGTTCTTC. Its translation: CASSTQLAGGLISDEQFF.

This clonotype appeared many times. The rearrangement links TRBV19 to TRBJ1-1, with no clear D. This CDR3 has 11 residues. The germline V and J ends were trimmed by 8 bases and 11 bases, with 15 bases remaining between them. Per the germline V gene, CDR1 is LNHDA and CDR2 is SQIVND (reference sequence). The CDR3 bases are TGTGCCAGTGAGCATGGGCGGCGGGCTTTCTTT. This encodes CASEHGRRAFF.

This clonotype was observed a handful of times. This chain joins TRBV19 and TRBJ2-1; 11 bases map to TRBD2. CDR3 length: 17 residues. V trimming: 5 bases; J trimming: 2 bases; junction bases outside the gene matches: 8. CDR1 and CDR2 (germline): LNHDA, SQIVND (reference sequence). The CDR3 loop reads CASSHPTSGRTYNEQFF. CDR3 sequence (DNA): TGTGCCAGTAGTCACCCCACTAGCGGGAGAACCTACAATGAGCAGTTCTTC.

This clonotype was recorded many times. The chain combines TRBV7-6 with TRBJ2-5; D gene ambiguous. Germline values: CDR1 SGHVS, CDR2 FNYEAQ. The ends were cut back, 5 bases at V and 4 bases at J, with 2 bases in the middle. The CDR3 has 10 amino acids. The CDR3 DNA reads as TGTGCCAGCAGCCGAGAGACCCAGTACTTC. Protein: CASSRETQYF.

This sequence joins TRBV11-2 and TRBJ2-5; 7 bases are a match to TRBD2. The CDR3 totals 13 residues. V gave up 0 bases and J gave up 8 bases; unmatched junction bases: 3. Germline V gene lookup returns CDR1 SGHAT and CDR2 FQNNGV. The CDR3 DNA is TGTGCCAGCAGCTTAGATTGGGGGGGAACCCAGTACTTC. It is translated as CASSLDWGGTQYF.

This clonotype turned up a few times. This sequence joins TRBV20-1 and TRBJ2-7, with a weak D call TRBD1 (5 bases). Looked up from germline, CDR1 is DFQATT and CDR2 is SNEGSKA (reference sequence). The CDR3 sequence is 14 residues long. V was shortened by 5 bases and J by 3 bases, with 17 bases between the two germline ends. The CDR3 DNA is TGCAGTGCTTCCAGGGAAAGCCCCCTCTACGAGCAGTACTTC. Translation: CSASRESPLYEQYF.

In this sample, this clonotype turned up many times. V and J are TRBV7-3 and TRBJ2-1, with 10 bases fitting TRBD2. Germline V gene data show CDR1 as SGHTA and CDR2 as FQGTGA. V gave up 4 bases and J gave up 5 bases; unmatched junction bases: 8. This CDR3 has 16 amino acids. The CDR3 nucleotides are TGTGCCAGCAGCTCCTATAGCGGGGGGCCCGACAATGAGCAGTTCTTC. Its translation: CASSSYSGGPDNEQFF.

In this sample, this clonotype turned up many times. The chain has TRBV7-6 and TRBJ2-1, with unresolved D. Germline CDR1 is SGHVS and CDR2 is FNYEAQ. Trimming cost V 3 bases and J 5 bases, with 17 bases left between them. The length of the CDR3 is 16 residues. This CDR3 reads CASSFAAIRSNNEQFF. The DNA of the CDR3 is TGTGCCAGCAGCTTCGCCGCCATCCGGTCTAACAATGAGCAGTTCTTC.

In DNA, the CDR3 is TGTGCCAGCAGGGACCCCTACGGCAGGGGTGGCAATCAGCCCCAGCATTTT. Amino acid sequence: CASRDPYGRGGNQPQHF. The V and J genes are TRBV2 and TRBJ1-5; a weak D match, TRBD1 (6 bases). V lost 6 bases and J lost 2, with 20 bases in between. This CDR3 is built from 17 residues. Germline CDR1 reads SNHLY; CDR2 reads FYNNEI.

The V gene is TRBV7-6, the J gene TRBJ1-4; 7 bases fit TRBD1. Per germline, CDR1 SGHVS and CDR2 FNYEAQ. CDR3 size: 17 residues. Trimming removed 1 base from V and 4 bases from J; junction bases left unmatched: 9. DNA of the CDR3: TGTGCCAGCAGCTTAGGGGCGAGCAGGGGGGTTAATGAAAAACTGTTTTTT. As protein: CASSLGASRGVNEKLFF.

There are many counts of this clonotype. The V call is TRBV7-6, the J call TRBJ2-3; D could derive from TRBD1 or TRBD2 (6 bases each). Germline V gene lookup returns CDR1 SGHVS and CDR2 FNYEAQ. The CDR3 extends over 14 amino acids. V lost 2 bases to trimming and J lost 6 bases, with 12 bases between them. The chain's CDR3 is CASSLSGGADTQYF. The CDR3 DNA follows: TGTGCCAGCAGCTTATCCGGGGGCGCGGATACGCAGTATTTT.

The chain recombines TRBV18 with TRBJ2-5; D gene uncertain. Germline V gene lookup returns CDR1 KGHSH and CDR2 LQKENI. The CDR3 is 15 residues long. Trimming shortened V by 2 bases and J by 5 bases, and 15 bases separated the two germline ends. The CDR3 loop is CASSPGSHRMETQYF. The CDR3 nucleotides are TGTGCCAGCTCACCAGGATCCCACCGGATGGAGACCCAGTACTTC. Complete variable domain (other parts from reference TRBV18 and TRBJ2-5): NAGVMQNPRHLVRRRGQEARLRCSPMKGHSHVYWYRQLPEEGLKFMVYLQKENIIDESGMPKERFSAEFPKEGPSILRIQQVVRGDSAAYFCASSPGSHRMETQYFGPGTRLLVL.

The chain couples TRBV7-2 to TRBJ2-2; D gene unclear. Per germline, CDR1 SGHTA and CDR2 FQGNSA. V lost 4 bases and J 5 bases, leaving 14 bases between the germline ends. The CDR3 is made up of 15 amino acids. CDR3 loop: CASSYIDLNTGELFF. CDR3 DNA: TGTGCCAGCAGCTACATAGATCTAAATACCGGGGAGCTGTTTTTT.

The sample holds many counts of this clonotype. The V call is TRBV7-9, the J call TRBJ1-2; possible D gene TRBD1, 5 bases. This CDR3 has 13 residues. Germline loops: CDR1 SEHNR, CDR2 FQNEAQ (reference sequence). The V end was cut by 3 bases, the J end by 4 bases, with 9 bases between. CDR3 coding DNA: TGTGCCAGCAGCTTCGGGGCTCTCTATGGCTACACCTTC. It codes for CASSFGALYGYTF.

This clonotype was detected ten times or more. The V and J genes are TRBV7-8 and TRBJ1-5; 11 bases fit TRBD1. The germline V gene has CDR1 SGHVS and CDR2 FQNEAQ. The CDR3 length is 16 residues. V gave up 6 bases and J gave up 5 bases; unmatched junction bases: 9. DNA for the CDR3: TGTGCCAGCAGTGCTCGGGACAGGGGGAACGATCAGCCCCAGCATTTT. Encoded protein: CASSARDRGNDQPQHF. The complete variable domain, with remaining parts taken from reference TRBV7-8 and TRBJ1-5, reads GAGVSQSPRYKVAKRGQDVALRCDPISGHVSLFWYQQALGQGPEFLTYFQNEAQLDKSGLPSDRFFAERPEGSVSTLKIQRTQQEDSAVYLCASSARDRGNDQPQHFGDGTRLSIL.

The chain is built from TRBV19 and TRBJ2-7; 10 bases align to TRBD2. Germline CDR1 reads LNHDA; CDR2 reads SQIVND (reference sequence). The CDR3 spans 17 residues. Trimming cost V 5 bases and J 2 bases; bases outside gene matches: 12. The chain's CDR3 is CASSEASGGPIPYEQYF. The CDR3 coding sequence is TGTGCCAGTAGTGAGGCTAGCGGGGGACCCATCCCCTACGAGCAGTACTTC.

The chain couples TRBV20-1 to TRBJ1-2, with 8 bases that match TRBD1. From germline, CDR1 is DFQATT and CDR2 SNEGSKA (reference sequence). This CDR3 comprises 15 residues. J was trimmed by 5 bases and V by 0 bases; bases with no gene match: 8. This CDR3 is CSARDRSGGGYGYTF. CDR3 in DNA: TGCAGTGCTAGAGATCGGTCAGGGGGCGGTTATGGCTACACCTTC.

The rearrangement joins TRBV5-5 to TRBJ2-1; D not resolved. The V and J ends lost 4 bases and 0 bases respectively, with 17 bases between them. Germline lookup yields CDR1 SGHKS and CDR2 YYEKEE (reference sequence). CDR3 size: 17 residues. CDR3 DNA sequence: TGTGCCAGCAGCCTTCCGGGCGATCTAAGCTCCTACAATGAGCAGTTCTTC. This codes for CASSLPGDLSSYNEQFF.

This clonotype was picked up many times. This chain connects TRBV28 to TRBJ2-2; 13 bases align to TRBD2. The junction had 7 bases not matched to a gene; V was cut back by 6 bases and J by 3 bases. Germline V lookup: CDR1 MDHEN, CDR2 SYDVKM. CDR3 length: 17 residues. The CDR3 spells CASSPLGLAGDTGELFF. The DNA of the CDR3 is TGTGCCAGCAGCCCTCTTGGACTAGCGGGAGACACCGGGGAGCTGTTTTTT.

This clonotype was detected ten times or more. This chain joins TRBV4-2 and TRBJ2-7; D is ambiguous. CDR1 is LGHNA and CDR2 is YNFKEQ in the germline V gene. CDR3 size: 14 residues. The V gene lost 0 bases and the J gene lost 0 bases, with 6 bases spanning the gap. The chain's CDR3 is CASSQERGSYEQYF. In nucleotides, the CDR3 is TGTGCCAGCAGCCAAGAACGCGGCTCCTACGAGCAGTACTTC.

The chain carries TRBV27 and TRBJ1-4; 7 nucleotides match TRBD1. The CDR3 runs to 12 residues. CDR1 is MNHEY, CDR2 SMNVEV, per germline (reference sequence). V lost 6 bases, J lost 7 bases, and 2 bases stayed unmatched. Here the CDR3 reads CASSTGAEKLFF. The CDR3 DNA sequence: TGTGCCAGCAGCACAGGGGCTGAAAAACTGTTTTTT.

The chain joins TRBV29-1 to TRBJ2-7, with a weak D call TRBD1 (6 bases). CDR3 length equals 13 residues. From germline, CDR1 is SQVTM and CDR2 ANQGSEA. V dropped 4 bases and J dropped 2 bases, with 12 bases sitting between them. CDR3 sequence (DNA): TGCAGCGTTGGAGGACAGAGACCCTACGAGCAGTACTTC. Translation gives CSVGGQRPYEQYF.

This clonotype was counted a few times. The chain is built from TRBV18 and TRBJ2-7; 9 bases are a match to TRBD1. This CDR3 region has 18 residues. After removal of 4 bases from V and 5 bases from J, the junction contained 18 bases not matched to a gene. Germline lookup yields CDR1 KGHSH and CDR2 LQKENI. For the CDR3, the DNA is TGTGCCAGCTCACAGTTCCGAGCGGACAGGGGAGTCACGGACGAGCAGTACTTC. Amino acids: CASSQFRADRGVTDEQYF.

There are many counts of this clonotype. The V gene is TRBV7-8, the J gene TRBJ1-1; 7 nucleotides align to TRBD1. Germline lookup yields CDR1 SGHVS and CDR2 FQNEAQ. V lost 5 bases to trimming and J lost 8 bases; unmatched junction nucleotides: 5. CDR3 length: 12 residues. DNA for the CDR3: TGTGCCAGCAGCCCGACAGGGCTCGAAGCTTTCTTT. Translated: CASSPTGLEAFF.

The chain carries TRBV19 and TRBJ2-2; D is unclear. CDR1 is LNHDA and CDR2 is SQIVND in the germline V gene (reference sequence). The CDR3 is 10 amino acids. Trimming stripped 6 bases from V and 8 bases from J, with 4 bases between. DNA for the CDR3: TGTGCCAGTAGGAATGGGGAGCTGTTTTTT. Translated, it gives CASRNGELFF.

This clonotype was recorded a few times. The chain joins TRBV2 to TRBJ1-4, with 7 bases that match TRBD1. The V and J ends lost 7 bases and 0 bases, in that order; junction bases with no gene match: 5. The CDR3 totals 15 residues. In germline, CDR1 is SNHLY, CDR2 FYNNEI. CDR3: CASTNQGATNEKLFF. CDR3 bases: TGTGCCAGCACCAACCAGGGGGCAACTAATGAAAAACTGTTTTTT.

This clonotype was seen ten or more times. This chain links TRBV7-2 with TRBJ2-3; D not certain. This CDR3 comprises 15 residues. The germline V gene has CDR1 SGHTA and CDR2 FQGNSA. Between the trimmed V and J ends, which lost 5 bases and 4 bases, there was a span of 16 bases. Here the CDR3 reads CASSRTNKAADTQYF. Here the CDR3 DNA reads TGTGCCAGCAGCAGAACCAATAAAGCAGCAGATACGCAGTATTTT.

This clonotype was seen many times. V gene TRBV12-5 combines with J gene TRBJ1-3; no firm D call. The germline V gene has CDR1 LGHNT and CDR2 FRNRAP. CDR3 size: 12 residues. The V and J ends lost 4 bases and 8 bases respectively, with 9 bases between them. The CDR3 DNA sequence: TGTGCTAGTGGTTCGGGATTTGACACCATATATTTT. Protein product: CASGSGFDTIYF.